The source of this T cell receptor beta chain is a study of cytomegalovirus exposure and HLA in healthy donors. As for the study in general: T cells numbering some 170 million yielded 90 million to 140 million unique TCR beta sequences in an earlier analysis. Study results and limitations: Researchers catalogued approximately 160 TCR beta chains as cytomegalovirus-associated. Sequencing had likely introduced a cluster of highly shared sequence variants as an artifact.

PCR amplification relied on 60 Vbeta primers (plus 13 Jbeta primers). Assay used: immunoSEQ multiplex PCR; TCRdb lists only in-frame clones, some missing. Of 100,000 to 150,000 clones listed, about 8.5% are singletons. This CDR3 region has 12 residues. Germline assignment: CDR1 MNHEY and CDR2 SVGAGI. V dropped 6 bases and J dropped 2 bases, with 4 bases sitting between them. A remark on this clone: Its target is not known.

Material for sequencing was PBMCs. The chain couples TRBV6-5 to TRBJ2-2; D remains ambiguous. The TCR was taken from a middle-aged man in good health and CMV-seronegative. The CDR3 DNA reads TGTGCCAGCAGCCTCAACACCGGGGAGCTGTTTTTT. It encodes CASSLNTGELFF.